Below are 2 T cell receptor beta chains sequenced from a single sample in a study of beta chain features in type 1 diabetes. Which antigens these TCRs recognize remains unknown. Reverse transcribing all isolated RNA meant expressed TCRB transcripts were sequenced. Libraries were prepared by immunoSEQ multiplex PCR; TCRdb keeps only in-frame clonotypes and omits some of them. The sample gives more than 550,000 clones, 11% to 15% of which show up once; around 0.04% is in the top ten. Study-wide results and caveats: All four CD4+ subsets from Type 1 diabetes patients carried moderately but significantly shorter TCRB CDR3s.

The material sequenced was naive CD4+ T cells from blood. The receptor set was obtained from a man younger than 35 with type 1 diabetes.

This chain links TRBV9 with TRBJ2-1; TRBD2 is a possible D gene (5 bases). Deletions cut 0 bases from V and 9 bases from J, with 16 bases between. The CDR3 sequence is 15 residues long. Germline CDR1 and CDR2: SGDLS and YYNGEE. The CDR3 DNA reads TGTGCCAGCAGCGTAGATTCCCTAGTAAGCGGTGAGCAGTTCTTC. Translation: CASSVDSLVSGEQFF.

Notes on this clone: One end of the junction is discordant with germline, which a read error may explain. The genes are TRBV5-4 and TRBJ1-2, with 8 bases lining up with TRBD1. The germline CDR1 and CDR2 sequences are SGHNT and YYREEE (reference sequence). CDR3 size: 13 residues. The CDR3 region is CASSLERQGYQLF. CDR3 in DNA: TGTGCCAGCAGCTTGGAGAGACAGGGGTACCAACTCTTC.